This TCR beta chain was retrieved from a study of blood T cell repertoires in COVID-19. Study-wide context: Samples taken during acute and convalescent COVID-19 were collected in the United States, Italy and Spain. PBMCs, B-cell-depleted T cells, or T cells provided the cDNA or gDNA that made up the material.

Germline V gene lookup returns CDR1 MNHEY and CDR2 SVGEGT. Trimming shortened V by 8 bases and J by 5 bases, and 12 bases separated the two germline ends. This CDR3 spans 12 amino acids. As handled by the study authors: By means of reference gene primer amplification, nucleated cell counts were estimated. The protocol was immunoSEQ multiplex PCR, while the TCRdb copy is restricted to in-frame clones and leaves out a portion. V and J calls and clone size come straight from that table; D and trimming were deduced from the DNA. The sample has about 140,000 clones, roughly 81% seen once. This chain joins TRBV6-2 or TRBV6-3 and TRBJ1-2; D gene unclear. Sequenced: peripheral blood. This sequence originates from a human donor with acute or convalescent COVID-19. The donor label of this sample is uncertain. Here the CDR3 reads CASRRPTYGYTF. The CDR3 DNA reads as TGTGCCAGCCGCCGCCCCACTTATGGCTACACCTTC.